This TCR beta chain was recovered during a study of shared clonotypes between healthy human individuals. Donors were healthy HIV-negative adults without recent acute infections or vaccinations. About 100 million PBMCs per unsorted sample were used for genomic DNA. This CDR3 has 15 amino acids. Unmatched junction bases numbered 10, after V lost 4 bases and J lost 7 bases. Germline lookup yields CDR1 SGDLS and CDR2 YYNGEE. Execution of the assay was at deep level. Original analysis: ImmunoSEQ yielded junction-only sequences lacking quality scores, so filtering differed. The assay was immunoSEQ multiplex PCR, and TCRdb's table has in-frame clones only and misses some. That table gives V, J and clone size, and the DNA gave D and trimming. The sample holds about 490,000 clones, 79% seen once.

The receptor comes from a woman in her thirties or forties in good health. Some clones in this sample may be carry-over from other donors' samples. The sample was PBMCs. The chain has TRBV9 and TRBJ2-7; TRBD1 agrees at 11 bases. CDR3 in amino acids: CASSSAGDRGWEQYF. CDR3 in DNA: TGTGCCAGCAGCTCTGCGGGGGACAGGGGGTGGGAGCAGTACTTC.